These 4 T cell receptor beta chains were sequenced from one sample in a study of T cell changes during pregnancy in multiple sclerosis. Data came from immunoSEQ multiplex PCR; TCRdb stores just in-frame clones and leaves some out. The sample carries fewer than 90,000 clones, 85% to 95% recorded once. The sequences come from peripheral blood, collected in the third trimester of pregnancy. These receptors came from a female donor with multiple sclerosis, enrolled in a pregnancy study.

The V gene is TRBV28, the J gene TRBJ1-1, with D perhaps TRBD1 (5 bases). Germline V lookup: CDR1 MDHEN, CDR2 SYDVKM. CDR3 length: 14 residues. The V end was cut by 7 bases, the J end by 0 bases, with 12 bases between. Written as DNA, the CDR3 is TGTGCCAGCACAATAGGGGCTATGAACACTGAAGCTTTCTTT. Translating it yields CASTIGAMNTEAFF. The full variable domain, completed using reference TRBV28 and TRBJ1-1, is DVKVTQSSRYLVKRTGEKVFLECVQDMDHENMFWYRQDPGLGLRLIYFSYDVKMKEKGDIPEGYSVSREKKERFSLILESASTNQTSMYLCASTIGAMNTEAFFGQGTRLTVV.

The chain uses TRBV19 and TRBJ1-2; 11 bases align to TRBD1. Trimming removed 3 bases from V and 4 bases from J; junction bases left unmatched: 19. The CDR3 is made up of 20 amino acids. In germline, CDR1 is LNHDA, CDR2 SQIVND (reference sequence). The CDR3 here is CASSMNLQRDRGAFLYGYTF. In DNA, the CDR3 is TGTGCCAGTAGTATGAACCTACAACGGGACAGGGGGGCCTTCCTCTATGGCTACACCTTC.

The rearrangement joins TRBV13 to TRBJ2-7; tentative D call: TRBD1 (5 bases). Trimming took 0 bases from V and 3 from J, leaving 18 bases between them. This CDR3 is built from 17 residues. Germline CDR1 is PRHDT and CDR2 is FYEKMQ (reference sequence). The CDR3 region is CASSLGSGARTVYEQYF. The DNA of the CDR3 is TGTGCCAGCAGCTTAGGTTCTGGGGCCCGTACAGTCTACGAGCAGTACTTC.

This chain links TRBV5-8 with TRBJ2-7, with D perhaps matching TRBD2 (5 bases). Germline lookup yields CDR1 SGHTS and CDR2 YDEGEE. Trimming stripped 4 bases from V and 1 base from J, with 12 bases between. This CDR3 is 14 amino acids long. For the CDR3, the DNA is TGTGCCAGCAGCCCGAGGAGGTTTTCCTACGAGCAGTACTTC. Translated: CASSPRRFSYEQYF.